This TCR beta chain emerged from a study of CD8+ T cells in alopecia areata. Whole-study context: Tofacitinib exposure lasted 6 to 18 months, followed by 6 months off drug.

General study points: Possibly as an HLA-related effect, TCR sharing across patients appeared less clear than in mice. Persistence in scalp and blood during tofacitinib was observed for many expanded lesional clones.

CDR1 is LNHDA and CDR2 is SQIVND in the germline V gene (reference sequence). With V trimmed by 7 bases and J by 1 base, 6 bases remained unmatched. This CDR3 comprises 14 residues. About this clone itself: Its target is not known.

Treatment noted: oral pan-JAK inhibitor, 5-10 mg twice daily. RNA was extracted and reverse transcribed into cDNA as the sequencing template. TCRdb's table, derived via immunoSEQ multiplex PCR, lists solely in-frame clones and lacks some. The sample records approximately 220,000 clones, roughly two fifths being singletons. Sequenced material: CD4+ T cells sorted from blood, taken around week 31, from a patient treated with tofacitinib. V gene TRBV19 combines with J gene TRBJ1-1; TRBD1 matches at 7 bases. This sequence originates from a human donor with alopecia areata. The CDR3 region is CASTPRTGNTEAFF. The CDR3 region has the DNA TGTGCCAGTACTCCGAGGACAGGGAACACTGAAGCTTTCTTT.